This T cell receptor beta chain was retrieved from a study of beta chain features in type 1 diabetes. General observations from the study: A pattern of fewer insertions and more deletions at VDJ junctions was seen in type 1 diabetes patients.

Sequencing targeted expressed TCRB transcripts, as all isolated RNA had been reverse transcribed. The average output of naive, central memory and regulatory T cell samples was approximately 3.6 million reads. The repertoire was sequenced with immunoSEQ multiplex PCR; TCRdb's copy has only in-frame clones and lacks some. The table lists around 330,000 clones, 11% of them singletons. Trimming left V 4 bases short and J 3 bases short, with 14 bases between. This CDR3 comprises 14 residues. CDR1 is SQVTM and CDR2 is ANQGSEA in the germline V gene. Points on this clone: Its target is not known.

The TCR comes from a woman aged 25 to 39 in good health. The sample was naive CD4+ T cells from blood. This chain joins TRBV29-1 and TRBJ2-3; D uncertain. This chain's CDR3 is CSVGEAGITDTQYF. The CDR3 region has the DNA TGCAGCGTTGGAGAGGCAGGAATTACAGATACGCAGTATTTT.